This passage covers 10 T cell receptor beta chains from one sample sequenced in a study of blood T cell repertoires in COVID-19 (TCRdb year 2020). Preparation of the library involved the immunoSEQ multiplex PCR assay. What TCRdb holds here is the immuneACCESS table cut down to in-frame rearrangements. Part of the clones is not present; checked against another copy, under half of the missing clones reflect an unresolved V gene, and the others are unexplained. The sample data list 200,000 to 250,000 clones, and about 87% of these were observed just once. The top ten clones comprise roughly 3.7% of the sample. Sequenced material: PBMCs or T cells enriched from blood (not recorded which). These receptors all stem from a woman aged 25-40 years who had been exposed to COVID-19.

This chain joins TRBV6-1 and TRBJ2-2; tentatively, D is TRBD1 (6 bases). The CDR3 has 13 amino acids. V was pared by 3 bases and J by 5 bases, with 7 bases between. Germline V gene sequence: CDR1 MNHNS, CDR2 SASEGT. The CDR3 loop is CASSEGATGELFF. In DNA, the CDR3 is TGTGCCAGCAGTGAGGGGGCAACCGGGGAGCTGTTTTTT.

This sequence joins TRBV29-1 and TRBJ2-2; the match to TRBD1 covers 7 bases. CDR1 and CDR2 (germline): SQVTM, ANQGSEA. J gave up 4 bases and V 5 bases, and 1 base lay outside the gene matches. The CDR3 spans 12 residues. The CDR3, as DNA: TGCAGCGTTCACAGGGGCACCGGGGAGCTGTTTTTT. It yields the protein CSVHRGTGELFF.

This sequence joins TRBV28 and TRBJ1-1; weak D call: TRBD1 (5 bases). Trimming left V 4 bases short and J 1 base short, with 16 bases between. Germline V lookup: CDR1 MDHEN, CDR2 SYDVKM. The CDR3 has 16 amino acids. In DNA, the CDR3 is TGTGCCAGCAGTTCATCCTTTGGCGGGACGAACACTGAAGCTTTCTTT. It encodes CASSSSFGGTNTEAFF.

The chain uses TRBV28 and TRBJ1-5; 7 bases line up with TRBD1. Germline values: CDR1 MDHEN, CDR2 SYDVKM. The CDR3 runs 13 residues. V trimming: 5 bases; J trimming: 4 bases; junction bases outside the gene matches: 2. The CDR3 here is CASSDRANQPQHF. The CDR3, as DNA: TGTGCCAGCAGTGACAGGGCAAATCAGCCCCAGCATTTT.

The gene calls are TRBV28 and TRBJ1-1, with D tentatively TRBD1 (5 bases). This CDR3 is 15 amino acids long. V was shortened by 4 bases and J by 4 bases, with 16 bases between the two germline ends. Germline CDR1 reads MDHEN; CDR2 reads SYDVKM. The CDR3 region is CASSSVAGLGTEAFF. Here the CDR3 DNA reads TGTGCCAGCAGTTCAGTGGCGGGACTGGGCACTGAAGCTTTCTTT.

The chain has TRBV19 and TRBJ1-6; TRBD1 agrees at 7 bases. The junction had 7 bases not matched to a gene; V was cut back by 9 bases and J by 5 bases. Germline-derived CDR1 and CDR2 are LNHDA and SQIVND (reference sequence). The CDR3 runs to 14 residues. CDR3 DNA sequence: TGTGCCAGCCGCCCCGGGACAGATAATTCACCCCTCCACTTT. Encoded protein: CASRPGTDNSPLHF.

V usage is TRBV13 and J usage is TRBJ2-5; a possible D gene is TRBD1 (6 bases). CDR3 size: 14 residues. The germline V and J ends were trimmed by 2 bases and 4 bases, with 11 bases remaining between them. The germline gives CDR1 PRHDT, CDR2 FYEKMQ (reference sequence). The DNA for the CDR3 is TGTGCCAGCAGCTTATTAGAGGGGGTAGAGACCCAGTACTTC. It specifies CASSLLEGVETQYF.

The J gene is TRBJ1-2, the V gene TRBV7-9, with a tentative D call TRBD1 (5 bases). Trimming left V 5 bases short and J 0 bases short, with 16 bases between. Per the germline V gene, CDR1 is SEHNR and CDR2 is FQNEAQ (reference sequence). The CDR3 sequence is 16 residues long. The CDR3 protein is CASSPSTGEANYGYTF. The CDR3 bases are TGTGCCAGCAGCCCCTCGACGGGGGAAGCTAACTATGGCTACACCTTC.

Only one count was recorded for this clone. The rearrangement joins TRBV11-2 to TRBJ1-1; a weak D match, TRBD1 (5 bases). The CDR3 sequence is 14 residues long. Germline V lookup: CDR1 SGHAT, CDR2 FQNNGV. Trimming removed 2 bases from V and 6 bases from J, with 13 bases in between. CDR3 protein: CASSLWGEMAEAFF. In nucleotides, the CDR3 is TGTGCCAGCAGCTTATGGGGGGAGATGGCTGAAGCTTTCTTT.

This chain joins TRBV4-2 and TRBJ1-5; no reliable D call. This CDR3 is built from 17 residues. The V gene's germline CDR1 is LGHNA and CDR2 YNFKEQ. V shed 1 base and J shed 4 bases, with 17 bases lying between them. CDR3 DNA: TGTGCCAGCAGCCAAGGTTTTGGGGAGGGTTTAAATCAGCCCCAGCATTTT. It yields the protein CASSQGFGEGLNQPQHF.